This T cell receptor (beta chain) was sequenced in a study of blood T cells in healthy people across ages. Study at large: About one barcoded beta molecule was captured per two T cells (by template switching).

In this sample, this clonotype turned up once. The antigen is undetermined. General study findings and limits: Age brought a roughly linear fall in TCR beta diversity measured per million T cells.

Together with a sample-barcoded 5' primer, a J-beta primer mix was included in a second PCR lasting 7 to 11 cycles. MiXCR, applied by TCRdb to the 5' RACE reads, yields one record per CDR3 protein. The sample records some 1.4 million distinct CDR3 sequences, 42% being singletons. The origin of this receptor is a woman between 18 and 29 years old in good health. The sample taken for sequencing was blood.

CDR3 nucleotides: TGTGCCAGCAGCTTAGTGTCGACTAGCGGGTCCTACGAGCAGTACTTC. This sequence encodes CASSLVSTSGSYEQYF. This chain uses TRBV7-2 with TRBJ2-7; TRBD2 aligns across 10 bases. The CDR3 consists of 16 residues. From germline, CDR1 is SGHTA and CDR2 FQGNSA. V was clipped by 1 base and J by 1 base; unmatched bases: 4.